The 14 T cell receptor beta chains reported below all come from one sample, sequenced in a study of sequential checkpoint blockade in melanoma. Data came from immunoSEQ multiplex PCR; TCRdb stores just in-frame clones and leaves some out. The sample lists roughly 13,000 clones; 21% were seen once. Treatment: randomized to nivolumab then ipilimumab (arm A) or the reverse (arm B). Sequencing used tumor tissue (inferred from file names), obtained from a patient given nivolumab and ipilimumab in sequence. These receptors were collected from a human donor with melanoma.

The chain employs TRBV28 and TRBJ1-1, with D unresolved. Trimming stripped 10 bases from V and 0 bases from J, with 12 bases between. The CDR3 loop spans 13 amino acids. CDR1 is MDHEN and CDR2 is SYDVKM in the germline V gene. The CDR3 DNA is TGTGCCACGGAGCGGCAGATGAACACTGAAGCTTTCTTT. Residues: CATERQMNTEAFF.

This clone has only a few counts. The chain couples TRBV6-8 to TRBJ2-1; D is unresolved. The germline CDR1 and CDR2 sequences are MNHGY and SAAAGT. The CDR3 is 15 amino acids. The V and J ends lost 6 bases and 3 bases respectively, with 15 bases between them. CDR3 nucleotide sequence: TGTGCCAGCAGCCTTTCTAGTTTTGTCTACAATGAGCAGTTCTTC. This gives the protein CASSLSSFVYNEQFF.

In this sample, this clone is medium-sized (0.01 to 0.1%). The chain recombines TRBV11-3 with TRBJ1-1; possible D gene TRBD1, 5 bases. The ends were cut back, 5 bases at V and 3 bases at J, with 13 bases in the middle. CDR3 size: 14 residues. Germline CDR1 SGHNT, CDR2 YENEEA. The CDR3 region has the DNA TGTGCCAGCAGCCTAGGGGTGAAGGACACTGAAGCTTTCTTT. Residues: CASSLGVKDTEAFF.

This clone was recorded a few times. The V and J genes are TRBV29-1 and TRBJ2-5, with TRBD1 identical over 10 bases. This CDR3 contains 14 residues. CDR1 and CDR2 (germline): SQVTM, ANQGSEA. J lost 2 bases, V lost 6 bases, and 6 bases had no gene match. The chain's CDR3 is CSVAWDRGQETQYF. The CDR3 DNA is TGCAGCGTCGCCTGGGACAGGGGACAAGAGACCCAGTACTTC.

This chain uses TRBV11-3 with TRBJ1-2, with 8 bases matching TRBD1. Germline trimming cut 3 bases from V and 6 bases from J; bases unmatched to any gene: 9. Germline CDR1 SGHNT, CDR2 YENEEA. The CDR3 sequence is 15 residues long. CDR3 amino acids: CASSLGFQGANGYTF. Here the CDR3 DNA reads TGTGCCAGCAGCTTGGGTTTCCAGGGGGCTAATGGCTACACCTTC.

The chain joins TRBV30 to TRBJ1-2; possible D gene TRBD1, 5 bases. CDR3 length: 14 amino acids. Between the trimmed V and J ends, which lost 0 bases and 5 bases, there was a span of 13 bases. Germline CDR1 GTSNPN, CDR2 SVGIG (reference sequence). This CDR3 reads CAWSVKGGVYGYTF. CDR3 coding DNA: TGTGCCTGGAGTGTGAAAGGAGGGGTGTATGGCTACACCTTC.

The gene calls are TRBV29-1 and TRBJ1-5, with 8 bases aligning to TRBD1. The CDR3 sequence is 13 residues long. V shed 5 bases and J 6 bases; nucleotides not matched to a gene: 6. Germline CDR1 is SQVTM and CDR2 is ANQGSEA. The CDR3 nucleotides read TGCAGCGTTTCCAGGGGGCAGGGTCAGCCCCAGCATTTT. Encoded protein: CSVSRGQGQPQHF.

This clone showed up just a few times. V is TRBV23-1 and J is TRBJ2-3; D tentatively reads TRBD1 or TRBD2 (6 bases each). TRBV23-1 carries the ORF label, with uncertain function. V lost 6 bases to trimming and J lost 5 bases, with 12 bases between them. The CDR3 contains 13 residues. The CDR3 DNA reads TGCGCCAGCAGCAAAGGGGGAGGAGATACGCAGTATTTT. Encoded protein: CASSKGGGDTQYF.

The chain recombines TRBV5-1 with TRBJ1-5, with D maybe TRBD1 (5 bases). Trimming stripped 0 bases from V and 1 base from J, with 8 bases between. This CDR3 comprises 15 residues. Germline V gene lookup returns CDR1 SGHRS and CDR2 YFSETQ. As DNA, the CDR3 is TGCGCCAGCAGCTTGGCCGGGGACAGCAATCAGCCCCAGCATTTT. It encodes CASSLAGDSNQPQHF.

This chain joins TRBV18 and TRBJ2-5; possibly TRBD1 for D (5 bases). Deletions cut 3 bases from V and 2 bases from J, with 10 bases between. CDR3 length equals 14 residues. Germline assignment: CDR1 KGHSH and CDR2 LQKENI. CDR3 in DNA: TGTGCCAGCTCACCTCAAACAGGTCAAGAGACCCAGTACTTC. Translation gives CASSPQTGQETQYF.

This clone was observed once. The J gene is TRBJ1-1, the V gene TRBV29-1; 9 nucleotides align to TRBD1. V lost 6 bases and J lost 3; bases outside the gene matches: 5. The CDR3 totals 13 residues. From germline, CDR1 is SQVTM and CDR2 ANQGSEA. In nucleotides, the CDR3 is TGCAGCGTCCACAGGGGGCGCGACACTGAAGCTTTCTTT. Amino acid sequence: CSVHRGRDTEAFF.

This clone was found a few times. J is TRBJ1-3 and V is TRBV29-1, with D possibly TRBD1 on 6 matching bases. V gave up 5 bases and J gave up 3 bases, with 14 bases separating them. Germline CDR1 reads SQVTM; CDR2 reads ANQGSEA. This CDR3 has 14 amino acids. Here the CDR3 DNA reads TGCAGCGTTCTGTACAGGGCTGGTGGAAACACCATATATTTT. This sequence encodes CSVLYRAGGNTIYF.

This clone is medium-sized by share. This chain's CDR3 is CASSSEGFADNEQFF. The CDR3 DNA reads as TGTGCCAGCAGCTCAGAGGGTTTTGCGGACAATGAGCAGTTCTTC. This chain connects TRBV11-3 to TRBJ2-1; perhaps TRBD2 as D (5 bases). Trimming took 4 bases from V and 5 from J, leaving 15 bases between them. CDR1 and CDR2 (germline): SGHNT, YENEEA. There are 15 residues in the CDR3.

This clone was picked up many times. The chain has TRBV7-2 and TRBJ2-2; D is unclear. Germline V lookup: CDR1 SGHTA, CDR2 FQGNSA. The V gene lost 1 base and the J gene lost 3 bases, with 3 bases spanning the gap. This CDR3 contains 13 residues. This chain's CDR3 is CASSLVDTGELFF. The CDR3 bases are TGTGCCAGCAGCTTAGTGGACACCGGGGAGCTGTTTTTT.